Each of the 18 T cell receptor beta chains below was sequenced from the same sample in a study of T cell responses to AZD1222 COVID-19 vaccine. Sequenced by immunoSEQ multiplex PCR; TCRdb stores in-frame clones only, minus some. The sample contains around 91,000 clones, about 89% of which appear only once. The sequences come from peripheral blood, collected 28 days after the second AZD1222 dose. The receptors come from an adult who received the AZD1222 COVID-19 vaccine.

The chain links TRBV28 to TRBJ1-5; no clear D gene. This CDR3 has 13 amino acids. Trimming stripped 7 bases from V and 1 base from J, with 8 bases between. The germline CDR1 and CDR2 sequences are MDHEN and SYDVKM. The CDR3 region has the DNA TGTGCCAGCACCTGGAACAGCAATCAGCCCCAGCATTTT. Translation: CASTWNSNQPQHF.

The V and J genes are TRBV18 and TRBJ2-5; 9 nucleotides agree with TRBD2. CDR1 and CDR2 (germline): KGHSH, LQKENI. With V trimmed by 0 bases and J by 0 bases, 5 bases remained unmatched. This CDR3 is 17 amino acids long. CDR3 DNA sequence: TGTGCCAGCTCACCACCGGGGACTAGCCTCTACCAAGAGACCCAGTACTTC. This gives the protein CASSPPGTSLYQETQYF.

A remark on this clone: Other nucleotide sequences from this sample produce the same CDR3. The chain recombines TRBV6-5 with TRBJ1-6, with D possibly matching TRBD1 (5 bases). The V gene's germline CDR1 is MNHEY and CDR2 SVGAGI. This CDR3 has 13 residues. The germline V and J ends were trimmed by 5 bases and 7 bases, with 9 bases remaining between them. The CDR3 loop is CASSRGRNSPLHF. DNA of the CDR3: TGTGCCAGCAGTCGGGGACGGAATTCACCCCTCCACTTT.

This chain connects TRBV5-4 to TRBJ2-7, with D possibly TRBD1 on 5 matching bases. V lost 1 base and J 0 bases, leaving 11 bases between the germline ends. The germline V gene has CDR1 SGHNT and CDR2 YYREEE (reference sequence). The CDR3 has 15 residues. CDR3 nucleotide sequence: TGTGCCAGCAGCTTGAGAGCAGGGAACTCCTACGAGCAGTACTTC. Encoded protein: CASSLRAGNSYEQYF.

The chain has TRBV7-8 and TRBJ2-2; 11 positions match TRBD2. The CDR3 is 17 amino acids. CDR1 is SGHVS and CDR2 is FQNEAQ in the germline V gene. V gave up 3 bases and J gave up 1 base; unmatched junction bases: 4. This chain's CDR3 is CASSFTGTSGNTGELFF. For the CDR3, the DNA is TGTGCCAGCAGCTTCACCGGGACTAGCGGGAACACCGGGGAGCTGTTTTTT. Full variable domain (missing parts from reference TRBV7-8 and TRBJ2-2): GAGVSQSPRYKVAKRGQDVALRCDPISGHVSLFWYQQALGQGPEFLTYFQNEAQLDKSGLPSDRFFAERPEGSVSTLKIQRTQQEDSAVYLCASSFTGTSGNTGELFFGEGSRLTVL.

V gene TRBV19 combines with J gene TRBJ2-1, with 7 bases matching TRBD2. Germline CDR1 and CDR2: LNHDA and SQIVND (reference sequence). The CDR3 is 16 residues long. The junction had 15 bases not matched to a gene; V was cut back by 3 bases and J by 10 bases. CDR3 residues: CASSMSVAGVGGEQFF. For the CDR3, the DNA is TGTGCCAGTAGTATGAGTGTTGCGGGAGTGGGGGGAGAGCAGTTCTTC.

The V and J genes are TRBV7-6 and TRBJ2-1; D is uncertain. The CDR3 totals 15 residues. Germline V gives CDR1 SGHVS, CDR2 FNYEAQ. Trimming left V 4 bases short and J 1 base short, with 11 bases between. The DNA of the CDR3 is TGTGCCAGCAGCTCACGACCAGATTCCTACAATGAGCAGTTCTTC. It yields the protein CASSSRPDSYNEQFF.

This chain joins TRBV15 and TRBJ2-1; a possible D gene is TRBD2 (6 bases). Trimming shortened V by 0 bases and J by 6 bases, and 15 bases separated the two germline ends. Germline assignment: CDR1 LNHNV and CDR2 YYDKDF (reference sequence). This CDR3 is 16 amino acids long. Here the CDR3 DNA reads TGTGCCACCAGCAGAGAGGGAGGAATAATCGGCAATGAGCAGTTCTTC. The encoded protein is CATSREGGIIGNEQFF.

This sequence joins TRBV3-1 (or the pseudogene TRBV3-2) and TRBJ2-4; a weak D match, TRBD1 (5 bases). Trimming stripped 0 bases from V and 8 bases from J, with 14 bases between. CDR1 is LGHDT and CDR2 is YNNKEL in the germline V gene (reference sequence). The CDR3 length is 15 residues. The DNA for the CDR3 is TGTGCCAGCAGCCAAGAGGGTGGGATACAGGACATTCAGTACTTC. Translation gives CASSQEGGIQDIQYF.

This chain joins TRBV10-3 and TRBJ1-5; no firm D call. This CDR3 contains 15 residues. Trimming shortened V by 3 bases and J by 0 bases, and 9 bases separated the two germline ends. The germline V gene has CDR1 ENHRY and CDR2 SYGVKD. CDR3 in amino acids: CAISDGELSNQPQHF. The CDR3 bases are TGTGCCATCAGTGACGGGGAACTTAGCAATCAGCCCCAGCATTTT.

V gene TRBV9 combines with J gene TRBJ2-1, with D perhaps TRBD2 (6 bases). V lost 4 bases, J lost 2 bases, and 16 bases lay in between. Germline CDR1 and CDR2: SGDLS and YYNGEE. CDR3 size: 16 residues. The DNA for the CDR3 is TGTGCCAGCAGCCCCGCGGAGGGCTTAGCCTACAATGAGCAGTTCTTC. Amino acid sequence: CASSPAEGLAYNEQFF. The full variable domain, its missing parts supplied by reference TRBV9 and TRBJ2-1, is DSGVTQTPKHLITATGQRVTLRCSPRSGDLSVYWYQQSLDQGLQFLIQYYNGEERAKGNILERFSAQQFPDLHSELNLSSLELGDSALYFCASSPAEGLAYNEQFFGPGTRLTVL.

This clone was counted once. The V gene is TRBV28, the J gene TRBJ1-2; D not certain. Trimming left V 2 bases short and J 2 bases short, with 6 bases between. This CDR3 is built from 13 residues. Germline V gives CDR1 MDHEN, CDR2 SYDVKM. CDR3 coding DNA: TGTGCCAGCAGTTTAGACGGGAACTATGGCTACACCTTC. Its translation is CASSLDGNYGYTF.

The chain couples TRBV28 to TRBJ1-6; D possibly corresponds to TRBD1 (6 bases). With 4 bases removed from V and 9 bases from J, the gap between germline ends came to 13 bases. CDR3 length equals 14 residues. Per germline, CDR1 MDHEN and CDR2 SYDVKM. The CDR3 DNA sequence: TGTGCCAGCAGTTCAGGACAGAGAAGTTCACCCCTCCACTTT. It yields the protein CASSSGQRSSPLHF. The complete variable domain, with remaining parts taken from reference TRBV28 and TRBJ1-6, reads DVKVTQSSRYLVKRTGEKVFLECVQDMDHENMFWYRQDPGLGLRLIYFSYDVKMKEKGDIPEGYSVSREKKERFSLILESASTNQTSMYLCASSSGQRSSPLHFGNGTRLTVT.

This chain connects TRBV3-1 (or the pseudogene TRBV3-2) to TRBJ1-2, with a possible D match to TRBD1 (5 bases). CDR3 length: 13 amino acids. With 4 bases removed from V and 4 bases from J, the gap between germline ends came to 10 bases. The V gene's germline CDR1 is LGHDT and CDR2 YNNKEL (reference sequence). As DNA, the CDR3 is TGTGCCAGCAGCCTTGACAGAAGCTATGGCTACACCTTC. The encoded protein is CASSLDRSYGYTF.

The chain joins TRBV7-8 to TRBJ1-4; tentative D call: TRBD1 (5 bases). V was cut by 1 base and J by 7 bases, with 13 bases left in between. Germline loops: CDR1 SGHVS, CDR2 FQNEAQ. The CDR3 runs to 15 residues. The DNA for the CDR3 is TGTGCCAGCAGCTTAGGCCAGGGTTCGGGTGAAAAACTGTTTTTT. This sequence encodes CASSLGQGSGEKLFF.

The chain joins TRBV14 to TRBJ2-3; 9 positions agree with TRBD2. J was trimmed by 2 bases and V by 0 bases; bases with no gene match: 9. CDR1 and CDR2 from the germline V gene are SGHDN and FVKESK. The CDR3 is made up of 18 amino acids. For the CDR3, the DNA is TGTGCCAGCAGCCAAGATTTGGCTAGCGGGATCCTCACAGATACGCAGTATTTT. The encoded protein is CASSQDLASGILTDTQYF.

The chain couples TRBV27 to TRBJ2-7; D perhaps matches TRBD2 (7 bases). Germline values: CDR1 MNHEY, CDR2 SMNVEV (reference sequence). V lost 4 bases and J 4 bases, leaving 17 bases between the germline ends. The CDR3 runs to 15 residues. CDR3: CASSWAGALWYEQYF. The CDR3, as DNA: TGTGCCAGCAGTTGGGCGGGGGCGCTCTGGTACGAGCAGTACTTC.

This clone was picked up one time. The V call is TRBV1, the J call TRBJ2-1; TRBD2, the D gene given by the table, was not confirmed from the DNA. TRBV1 is designated a pseudogene. The CDR3 consists of 16 residues. The CDR3 DNA sequence: TGCACCAGCAGCCCTTTGACTCCTAGCTCCTACAATGAGCAGTTCTTC. Translated, it gives CTSSPLTPSSYNEQFF.